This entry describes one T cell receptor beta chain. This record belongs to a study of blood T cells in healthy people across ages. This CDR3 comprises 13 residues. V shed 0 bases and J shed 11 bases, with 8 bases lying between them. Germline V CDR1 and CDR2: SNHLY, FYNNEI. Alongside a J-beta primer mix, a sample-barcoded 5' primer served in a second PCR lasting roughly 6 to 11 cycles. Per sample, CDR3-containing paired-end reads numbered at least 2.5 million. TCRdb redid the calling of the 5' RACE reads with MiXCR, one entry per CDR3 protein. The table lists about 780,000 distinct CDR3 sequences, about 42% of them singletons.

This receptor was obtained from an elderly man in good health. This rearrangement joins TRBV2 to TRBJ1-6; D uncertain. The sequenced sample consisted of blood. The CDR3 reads CASSEASYAPLHF. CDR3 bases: TGTGCCAGCAGTGAAGCCAGTTACGCACCCCTCCACTTT.